These 5 T cell receptor beta chains came from one sample sequenced in a study of blood T cells in healthy people across ages. For the second PCR, which ran for 7 to 11 cycles, a sample-barcoded 5' primer and a J-beta primer mix were used. MiXCR was run by TCRdb on the 5' RACE reads, yielding one entry per CDR3 protein. Here the sample spans about 1.7 million distinct CDR3 sequences, under 30% being singletons. Sequencing was done on a sample of blood. Receptors originate from a woman aged 30 to 39 in good health.

The sample holds a few counts of this clonotype. J is TRBJ2-5 and V is TRBV5-1, with D tentatively TRBD1 (6 bases). TRBJ2-7 explains the end of the DNA better; the J call may be wrong. The CDR3 loop spans 14 amino acids. Germline CDR1 is SGHRS and CDR2 is YFSETQ. The DNA for the CDR3 is TGCGCCAGCAGCGAGGGACATACTAGCTACGAGCAGTACTTC. Translated: CASSEGHTSYEQYF.

This clonotype has more than one count but fewer than ten. The rearrangement joins TRBV3-1 to TRBJ1-2; D may be TRBD1 (5 bases). Germline V lookup: CDR1 LGHDT, CDR2 YNNKEL (reference sequence). The CDR3 contains 15 residues. Trimming stripped 4 bases from V and 5 bases from J, with 17 bases between. The CDR3 coding sequence is TGTGCCAGCAGCCCCCAGGGACGGGTGGGGTATGGCTACACCTTC. It specifies CASSPQGRVGYGYTF.

As regards this clonotype: A read error may be the cause here, since a much bigger clone is one base away. In this CDR3 the conserved last residue, phenylalanine or tryptophan, is missing, so a read error is likely. The rearrangement joins TRBV18 to TRBJ2-5; D remains ambiguous. The end of the DNA fits TRBJ2-7 better, so the J call may be wrong. CDR1 is KGHSH and CDR2 is LQKENI in the germline V gene. CDR3 length: 13 residues. CDR3 nucleotide sequence: TGTGCCAGCTCACCACCGACGGCTGGCGAGCAGTACTGC. Translated: CASSPPTAGEQYC.

At least ten counts were recorded for this clonotype. J is TRBJ1-4 and V is TRBV10-2; D is ambiguous. The CDR3 totals 14 residues. Germline V CDR1 and CDR2: WSHSY, SAAADI. Trimming cost V 3 bases and J 8 bases, with 13 bases left between them. The CDR3: CASSESPRSEKLFF. The CDR3 nucleotides are TGCGCCAGCAGTGAATCTCCCCGTAGCGAAAAACTGTTTTTT.

This clonotype was seen a handful of times. The chain joins TRBV12-3 or TRBV12-4 to TRBJ1-3; possibly TRBD1 for D (5 bases). Trimming left V 10 bases short and J 3 bases short, with 16 bases between. CDR3 size: 14 residues. CDR3: CATKKGSFGNTIYF. In DNA, the CDR3 is TGTGCCACAAAGAAGGGGTCTTTTGGAAACACCATATATTTT.